The 12 T cell receptor beta chains below all came from one sample that was sequenced in a study of CD8 T cells in ankylosing spondylitis. MiXCR, run by TCRdb on the 5' RACE reads, gives a single entry per CDR3 protein. The table has about 350,000 distinct CDR3 sequences, about 20% seen once. The sample taken for sequencing was blood, either unsorted or a sorted T cell fraction (not recorded which). The receptors stem from a male donor with ankylosing spondylitis or in good health (not recorded which).

This clonotype turned up a few times. This chain links TRBV4-2 with TRBJ2-1; TRBD2 matches at 10 bases. The junction had 24 bases not matched to a gene; V was cut back by 3 bases and J by 4 bases. This CDR3 contains 22 residues. Germline-derived CDR1 and CDR2 are LGHNA and YNFKEQ. CDR3 sequence (DNA): TGTGCCAGCAGCCACCCGGACCTTAGCGGGGGGCCCCTGGGAATCTTTTACAATGAGCAGTTCTTC. Translation gives CASSHPDLSGGPLGIFYNEQFF.

This clonotype was found many times. The chain combines TRBV24-1 with TRBJ2-5; 10 nucleotides line up with TRBD1. With 2 bases clipped from V and 2 bases from J, the junction kept 10 bases outside the gene matches. The V gene's germline CDR1 is KGHDR and CDR2 SFDVKD. The CDR3 spans 18 residues. The CDR3 DNA is TGTGCCACCAGTGATTCGACCGGGGACAGGGGTTGGCAAGAGACCCAGTACTTC. The encoded protein is CATSDSTGDRGWQETQYF.

This clonotype was observed a few times. This chain connects TRBV5-6 to TRBJ1-1; tentatively, D is TRBD1 (5 bases). There are 15 residues in the CDR3. CDR1 and CDR2 from the germline V gene are SGHDT and YYEEEE. Trimming pared 2 bases from V and 0 bases from J, leaving 11 bases between. CDR3 in DNA: TGTGCCAGCAGCTTATCCGGGGCTTTGAACACTGAAGCTTTCTTT. This translates into CASSLSGALNTEAFF.

This clonotype was observed a handful of times. The V call is TRBV12-3 or TRBV12-4, the J call TRBJ2-4; no clear D gene. This CDR3 is 15 amino acids long. The V end was cut by 4 bases, the J end by 0 bases, with 10 bases between. Here the CDR3 DNA reads TGTGCCAGCAGTTCCGAAGACACAGCCAAAAACATTCAGTACTTC. It is translated as CASSSEDTAKNIQYF.

The CDR3, as DNA: TGTGCCAGTTTGACCTTACGGGACAGACAGGCAGATACGCAGTATTTT. It encodes CASLTLRDRQADTQYF. The chain joins TRBV2 to TRBJ2-3; 7 nucleotides agree with TRBD1. J was trimmed by 4 bases and V by 9 bases; bases with no gene match: 16. Germline V gene data show CDR1 as SNHLY and CDR2 as FYNNEI. The CDR3 covers 16 residues.

The gene calls are TRBV21-1 and TRBJ1-2; whether TRBD1, the table's D call, matches the DNA was not checked. TRBV21-1 is deemed a pseudogene. The CDR3 covers 16 residues. CDR3 sequence: CASSKRAGEANYGYTF. DNA for the CDR3: TGTGCCAGCAGCAAACGAGCAGGGGAAGCTAACTATGGCTACACCTTC.

The chain links TRBV7-9 to TRBJ1-1, with 10 bases matching TRBD1. CDR1 and CDR2 from the germline V gene are SEHNR and FQNEAQ (reference sequence). Trimming at V came to 3 bases and at J to 5 bases, leaving 3 bases not matched to a gene. The CDR3 has 14 residues. As DNA, the CDR3 is TGTGCCAGCAGCTTCGGGACAGGGGAGACTGAAGCTTTCTTT. Translated, it gives CASSFGTGETEAFF.

V and J are TRBV20-1 and TRBJ2-1; no definite D call. The CDR3 runs 15 residues. Trimming removed 0 bases from V and 9 bases from J, with 18 bases in between. CDR1 and CDR2 (germline): DFQATT, SNEGSKA (reference sequence). The chain's CDR3 is CSARDGGAASPEQFF. The CDR3 bases are TGCAGTGCTAGAGATGGTGGAGCAGCCTCCCCTGAGCAGTTCTTC.

This clonotype was seen only once. This chain links TRBV7-9 with TRBJ2-7; 9 bases fit TRBD1. CDR3 size: 16 residues. Per germline, CDR1 SEHNR and CDR2 FQNEAQ (reference sequence). V lost 4 bases to trimming and J lost 7 bases; unmatched junction nucleotides: 14. The CDR3 sequence is CASSSPLGDRVVEQYF. The CDR3 DNA sequence: TGTGCCAGCAGCTCCCCGCTCGGGGACAGGGTGGTTGAGCAGTACTTC.

V and J are TRBV10-3 and TRBJ2-2, with 7 bases lining up with TRBD1. CDR1 is ENHRY and CDR2 is SYGVKD in the germline V gene. V lost 6 bases and J lost 2; bases outside the gene matches: 6. The CDR3 has 15 residues. The chain's CDR3 is CAISSGQTNTGELFF. The DNA of the CDR3 is TGTGCCATCAGCTCGGGACAGACTAACACCGGGGAGCTGTTTTTT.

This clonotype was seen only a few times. V and J are TRBV7-9 and TRBJ1-5; possible D gene TRBD1, 6 bases. Per germline, CDR1 SEHNR and CDR2 FQNEAQ (reference sequence). The CDR3 totals 15 residues. The germline V and J ends were trimmed by 4 bases and 2 bases, with 12 bases remaining between them. The CDR3: CASSSQGAGNQPQHF. The CDR3 bases are TGTGCCAGCAGCTCACAGGGTGCGGGCAATCAGCCCCAGCATTTT. The full variable domain, rest sourced from reference TRBV7-9 and TRBJ1-5, is DTGVSQNPRHKITKRGQNVTFRCDPISEHNRLYWYRQTLGQGPEFLTYFQNEAQLEKSRLLSDRFSAERPKGSFSTLEIQRTEQGDSAMYLCASSSQGAGNQPQHFGDGTRLSIL.

This clonotype was counted between two and nine times. The CDR3 DNA is TGTGCCAGCAGTGGGACTTACGAGAACATTCAGTACTTC. Encoded protein: CASSGTYENIQYF. V is TRBV12-3 or TRBV12-4 and J is TRBJ2-4; D may be TRBD2 (6 bases). The CDR3 runs to 13 residues. V shed 5 bases and J shed 7 bases, with 12 bases lying between them.